These 32 T cell receptor beta chains were sequenced from one sample in a study of shared clonotypes between healthy human individuals. Method: immunoSEQ multiplex PCR; TCRdb's copy keeps in-frame clones and lacks some. This table holds hundreds of thousands of clones, around 74% found once. The sample comprised memory CD4+ T cells sorted from blood. Subset here: CD45RA-negative fraction. The receptors stem from a woman aged 25 to 39 in good health.

The chain uses TRBV18 and TRBJ2-3; TRBD1 or TRBD2 may be the D gene (6 bases each). Germline V lookup: CDR1 KGHSH, CDR2 LQKENI. V was shortened by 6 bases and J by 1 base, with 17 bases between the two germline ends. The CDR3 has 16 amino acids. This CDR3 is CASSAGGQGGTDTQYF. The DNA for the CDR3 is TGTGCCAGCTCGGCCGGGGGCCAGGGTGGCACAGATACGCAGTATTTT. The full variable domain, its missing parts supplied by reference TRBV18 and TRBJ2-3, is NAGVMQNPRHLVRRRGQEARLRCSPMKGHSHVYWYRQLPEEGLKFMVYLQKENIIDESGMPKERFSAEFPKEGPSILRIQQVVRGDSAAYFCASSAGGQGGTDTQYFGPGTRLTVL.

V and J are TRBV5-8 and TRBJ2-1; 7 bases agree with TRBD2. This CDR3 is 15 amino acids long. Germline-derived CDR1 and CDR2 are SGHTS and YDEGEE. The ends lost 3 bases at V and 4 bases at J; junction bases unmatched: 7. CDR3 in DNA: TGTGCCAGCAGCTACTCCGGGACTACTTACAATGAGCAGTTCTTC. It encodes CASSYSGTTYNEQFF.

This clone was counted between two and nine times. This sequence joins TRBV5-1 and TRBJ2-1, with TRBD2 as a possible D gene (6 bases). V lost 4 bases to trimming and J lost 7 bases, with 21 bases between them. Germline CDR1 is SGHRS and CDR2 is YFSETQ. The CDR3 is 16 residues long. CDR3 loop: CASSPRAEGLTNEQFF. CDR3 nucleotides: TGCGCCAGCAGCCCCCGGGCGGAGGGCCTTACGAATGAGCAGTTCTTC.

This clone was seen more than once but under ten times. The chain carries TRBV28 and TRBJ1-5; no reliable D call. V was cut by 2 bases and J by 9 bases, with 14 bases left in between. The germline gives CDR1 MDHEN, CDR2 SYDVKM. The CDR3 contains 14 residues. This CDR3 is CASSLRAQVRPQHF. CDR3 DNA: TGTGCCAGCAGTTTAAGGGCCCAGGTCCGGCCCCAGCATTTT.

The chain links TRBV7-2 to TRBJ2-7, with TRBD2 matching 14 bases. The CDR3 is 19 amino acids. V was clipped by 5 bases and J by 2 bases; unmatched bases: 14. From germline, CDR1 is SGHTA and CDR2 FQGNSA. CDR3 sequence reads: CASSPAIGTSGSLPYEQYF. The CDR3 nucleotides are TGTGCCAGCAGCCCTGCGATTGGGACTAGCGGGAGTCTTCCCTACGAGCAGTACTTC.

The genes are TRBV19 and TRBJ2-2; D not resolved. Germline V lookup: CDR1 LNHDA, CDR2 SQIVND (reference sequence). V shed 10 bases and J shed 4 bases, with 22 bases lying between them. CDR3 length: 16 residues. CDR3 nucleotides: TGTGCCACCAGCCGGTGGGGTTCGGGTCTCACCGGGGAGCTGTTTTTT. It encodes CATSRWGSGLTGELFF.

The J gene is TRBJ2-7, the V gene TRBV18; TRBD1 matches 9 bases. J was trimmed by 5 bases and V by 3 bases; bases with no gene match: 8. This CDR3 spans 15 amino acids. The germline gives CDR1 KGHSH, CDR2 LQKENI. CDR3 sequence: CASSPGTGHLHEQYF. In nucleotides, the CDR3 is TGTGCCAGCTCACCGGGGACAGGGCATCTCCACGAGCAGTACTTC.

The genes are TRBV28 and TRBJ2-7, with TRBD2 matching 8 bases. Unmatched junction bases numbered 6, after V lost 8 bases and J lost 0 bases. CDR1 is MDHEN and CDR2 is SYDVKM in the germline V gene. The CDR3 is 14 residues long. The CDR3 here is CASLLAGSSYEQYF. As DNA, the CDR3 is TGTGCCAGCTTGCTAGCGGGCAGCTCCTACGAGCAGTACTTC.

CDR3 protein: CATQGIDTQYF. CDR3 bases: TGTGCCACACAGGGGATAGATACGCAGTATTTT. The rearrangement uses TRBV6-5 and TRBJ2-3; 7 bases line up with TRBD1. The junction had 3 bases not matched to a gene; V was cut back by 10 bases and J by 5 bases. Germline V gene data show CDR1 as MNHEY and CDR2 as SVGAGI. This CDR3 is built from 11 residues.

V and J are TRBV30 and TRBJ2-5; a possible D gene is TRBD2 (6 bases). With 0 bases removed from V and 3 bases from J, the gap between germline ends came to 14 bases. Germline CDR1 is GTSNPN and CDR2 is SVGIG (reference sequence). The CDR3 has 15 amino acids. The CDR3 reads CAWSVLGTAEETQYF. The CDR3 DNA follows: TGTGCCTGGAGTGTACTCGGGACTGCCGAAGAGACCCAGTACTTC.

This clone was found a few times. The V and J genes are TRBV14 and TRBJ1-1; 9 bases line up with TRBD1. The CDR3 length is 15 residues. Germline CDR1 is SGHDN and CDR2 is FVKESK. After removal of 4 bases from V and 1 base from J, the junction contained 4 bases not matched to a gene. DNA of the CDR3: TGTGCCAGCAGCCGACAGGGGGGGAAGAACACTGAAGCTTTCTTT. Encoded protein: CASSRQGGKNTEAFF.

This clone showed up just a few times. The gene calls are TRBV5-1 and TRBJ2-2; D is unresolved. CDR3 length: 14 residues. Germline values: CDR1 SGHRS, CDR2 YFSETQ. Trimming pared 2 bases from V and 5 bases from J, leaving 10 bases between. The CDR3 spells CASSLENWTGELFF. In nucleotides, the CDR3 is TGCGCCAGCAGCTTAGAGAATTGGACCGGGGAGCTGTTTTTT. Using reference TRBV5-1 and TRBJ2-2 for the parts outside the CDR3, the full variable domain is KAGVTQTPRYLIKTRGQQVTLSCSPISGHRSVSWYQQTPGQGLQFLFEYFSETQRNKGNFPGRFSGRQFSNSRSEMNVSTLELGDSALYLCASSLENWTGELFFGEGSRLTVL.

This rearrangement joins TRBV21-1 to TRBJ2-1. TRBV21-1 is deemed a pseudogene. The CDR3 is 12 residues long. This CDR3 reads CASSKVNNEQFF. The DNA of the CDR3 is TGTGCCAGCAGCAAAGTGAACAATGAGCAGTTCTTC.

V usage is TRBV2 and J usage is TRBJ2-1, with TRBD2 matching 9 bases. Germline V gives CDR1 SNHLY, CDR2 FYNNEI. The CDR3 length is 15 residues. V was clipped by 7 bases and J by 10 bases; unmatched bases: 14. CDR3 DNA sequence: TGTGCCAGCACCGAGTGGGCGGGAGGGTTTTTGGAGCAGTTCTTC. It encodes CASTEWAGGFLEQFF.

The V gene is TRBV7-6, the J gene TRBJ2-7; 9 bases are shared with TRBD1. Germline loops: CDR1 SGHVS, CDR2 FNYEAQ. The CDR3 extends over 15 amino acids. V lost 4 bases to trimming and J lost 7 bases; unmatched junction nucleotides: 11. CDR3 bases: TGTGCCAGCAGCTCAGTGACAGGGGGTGAAGGGGAGCAGTACTTC. Translation: CASSSVTGGEGEQYF.

The chain combines TRBV10-3 with TRBJ2-6; D is uncertain. The V gene's germline CDR1 is ENHRY and CDR2 SYGVKD. This CDR3 comprises 13 residues. V was clipped by 7 bases and J by 1 base, with 5 bases between them. Here the CDR3 DNA reads TGTGCCATCATGAGGTCTGGGGCCAACGTCCTGACTTTC. Its protein product is CAIMRSGANVLTF.

This chain connects TRBV7-6 to TRBJ2-1; 9 bases map to TRBD1. With V trimmed by 5 bases and J by 8 bases, 7 bases remained unmatched. Germline CDR1 reads SGHVS; CDR2 reads FNYEAQ. The CDR3 runs to 14 residues. CDR3 in amino acids: CASSAGTGWDEQFF. In nucleotides, the CDR3 is TGTGCCAGCAGCGCTGGGACAGGGTGGGATGAGCAGTTCTTC.

This chain links TRBV10-3 with TRBJ2-7; D could derive from TRBD1 or TRBD2 (5 bases each). From germline, CDR1 is ENHRY and CDR2 SYGVKD. The V and J ends lost 10 bases and 1 base respectively, with 14 bases between them. CDR3 length: 13 amino acids. The CDR3 protein is CATSPGPSYEQYF. The CDR3 coding sequence is TGTGCCACCTCCCCGGGACCTTCCTACGAGCAGTACTTC.

The chain combines TRBV5-1 with TRBJ1-1, with 9 bases matching TRBD1. V lost 4 bases and J lost 5; bases outside the gene matches: 9. Germline V lookup: CDR1 SGHRS, CDR2 YFSETQ. The CDR3 length is 15 residues. The CDR3 loop is CASSIRQGGDTEAFF. The DNA for the CDR3 is TGCGCCAGCAGCATACGACAGGGGGGAGATACTGAAGCTTTCTTT.

The chain has TRBV6-1 and TRBJ1-2, with D uncertain. Trimming shortened V by 6 bases and J by 3 bases, and 11 bases separated the two germline ends. Germline CDR1 and CDR2: MNHNS and SASEGT. This CDR3 contains 13 residues. The CDR3 here is CASRLTGDYGYTF. Written as DNA, the CDR3 is TGTGCCAGCAGACTGACCGGGGACTATGGCTACACCTTC.

J is TRBJ2-2 and V is TRBV4-1; TRBD2 aligns across 11 bases. Germline CDR1 MGHRA, CDR2 YSYEKL. V gave up 8 bases and J gave up 4 bases; unmatched junction bases: 6. The CDR3 runs 15 residues. The CDR3 DNA reads as TGCGCCAGCCATATCGGACTAGCGGGCACCGGGGAGCTGTTTTTT. This sequence encodes CASHIGLAGTGELFF.

The rearrangement joins TRBV19 to TRBJ2-7, with a possible D match to TRBD1 (6 bases). Germline CDR1 reads LNHDA; CDR2 reads SQIVND (reference sequence). Trimming stripped 5 bases from V and 3 bases from J, with 17 bases between. This CDR3 region has 15 residues. Written as DNA, the CDR3 is TGTGCCAGTAGTCGGAAAACAGGGATCGGCTACGAGCAGTACTTC. Its translation: CASSRKTGIGYEQYF.

J is TRBJ2-3 and V is TRBV4-1; 13 bases are a match to TRBD2. Germline V CDR1 and CDR2: MGHRA, YSYEKL. This CDR3 region has 18 residues. With 5 bases clipped from V and 2 bases from J, the junction kept 10 bases outside the gene matches. The CDR3 loop reads CASSSWAGTSGTTDTQYF. In DNA, the CDR3 is TGCGCCAGCAGCTCATGGGCCGGGACTAGCGGGACCACAGATACGCAGTATTTT.

The CDR3 region has the DNA TGTGCCATCAGCAGGGGGCCCTATGGCTACACCTTC. Translated: CAISRGPYGYTF. The chain carries TRBV6-5 and TRBJ1-2; TRBD1 matches 8 bases. Unmatched junction bases numbered 5, after V lost 10 bases and J lost 4 bases. This CDR3 comprises 12 residues. Germline loops: CDR1 MNHEY, CDR2 SVGAGI.

The chain links TRBV19 to TRBJ1-1; D gene ambiguous. Germline values: CDR1 LNHDA, CDR2 SQIVND (reference sequence). Trimming pared 0 bases from V and 1 base from J, leaving 9 bases between. This CDR3 has 15 amino acids. CDR3 sequence (DNA): TGTGCCAGTAGTATAGATGGGGTAGGGAACACTGAAGCTTTCTTT. As protein: CASSIDGVGNTEAFF. Full variable domain (remainder filled in from reference TRBV19 and TRBJ1-1): DGGITQSPKYLFRKEGQNVTLSCEQNLNHDAMYWYRQDPGQGLRLIYYSQIVNDFQKGDIAEGYSVSREKKESFPLTVTSAQKNPTAFYLCASSIDGVGNTEAFFGQGTRLTVV.

The CDR3 spells CASSRSWGNEQFF. CDR3 sequence (DNA): TGTGCCAGCAGTAGGAGTTGGGGAAATGAGCAGTTCTTC. The V call is TRBV7-2, the J call TRBJ2-1; D is unclear. There are 13 residues in the CDR3. The V and J ends lost 6 bases and 7 bases respectively, with 13 bases between them. The germline V gene has CDR1 SGHTA and CDR2 FQGNSA.

This clone was seen a handful of times. This chain links TRBV29-1 with TRBJ2-3; 11 nucleotides line up with TRBD2. V lost 4 bases, J lost 2 bases, and 2 bases stayed unmatched. This CDR3 has 14 residues. Germline V lookup: CDR1 SQVTM, CDR2 ANQGSEA. For the CDR3, the DNA is TGCAGCGTTGGGGGACTAGCGGACACAGATACGCAGTATTTT. Translation gives CSVGGLADTDTQYF.

This chain joins TRBV10-3 and TRBJ1-3, with D perhaps TRBD1 (6 bases). Per the germline V gene, CDR1 is ENHRY and CDR2 is SYGVKD. Trimming left V 4 bases short and J 3 bases short, with 7 bases between. CDR3 length: 13 amino acids. Written as DNA, the CDR3 is TGTGCCATCAGTGGACAGGTTGGAAACACCATATATTTT. The encoded protein is CAISGQVGNTIYF.

This clone was seen only once. The chain links TRBV2 to TRBJ1-1; unclear D gene. Germline lookup yields CDR1 SNHLY and CDR2 FYNNEI. This CDR3 region has 10 residues. The V end was cut by 8 bases, the J end by 10 bases, with 11 bases between. The CDR3 loop is CASEEFGAFF. In nucleotides, the CDR3 is TGTGCCAGCGAGGAGTTCGGAGCTTTCTTT.

This clone was seen just once. The V gene is TRBV19, the J gene TRBJ2-3; tentative D call: TRBD1 (6 bases). Germline loops: CDR1 LNHDA, CDR2 SQIVND (reference sequence). The CDR3 covers 14 residues. V was shortened by 6 bases and J by 2 bases, with 12 bases between the two germline ends. CDR3 DNA: TGTGCCAGTAGAATGGACAGTTCCACAGATACGCAGTATTTT. It codes for CASRMDSSTDTQYF.

The chain employs TRBV30 and TRBJ1-2; maybe TRBD1 (5 bases). CDR1 is GTSNPN, CDR2 SVGIG, per germline (reference sequence). The CDR3 is made up of 16 amino acids. Trimming took 4 bases from V and 5 from J, leaving 23 bases between them. The CDR3 protein is CAWNSWGEAPLYGYTF. The CDR3 DNA sequence: TGTGCCTGGAACTCCTGGGGGGAGGCCCCACTGTATGGCTACACCTTC.

Only one count was recorded for this clone. The rearrangement joins TRBV7-2 to TRBJ2-7; 9 bases are shared with TRBD2. J lost 3 bases, V lost 3 bases, and 12 bases had no gene match. Germline CDR1 SGHTA, CDR2 FQGNSA. This CDR3 spans 17 amino acids. The CDR3 loop is CASSLQAGGRPNYEQYF. The CDR3 nucleotides read TGTGCCAGCAGCTTGCAAGCGGGAGGTCGCCCGAACTACGAGCAGTACTTC.